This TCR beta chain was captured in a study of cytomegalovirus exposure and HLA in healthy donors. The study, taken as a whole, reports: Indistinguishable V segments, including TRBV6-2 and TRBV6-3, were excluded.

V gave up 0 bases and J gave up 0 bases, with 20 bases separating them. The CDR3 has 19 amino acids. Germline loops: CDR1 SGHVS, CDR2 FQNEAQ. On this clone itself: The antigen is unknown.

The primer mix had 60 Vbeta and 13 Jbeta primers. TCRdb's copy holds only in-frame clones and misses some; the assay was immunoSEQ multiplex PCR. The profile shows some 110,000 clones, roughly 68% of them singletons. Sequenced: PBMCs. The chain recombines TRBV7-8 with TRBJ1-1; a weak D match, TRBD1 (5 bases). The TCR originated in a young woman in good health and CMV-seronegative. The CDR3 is CASSLARRAPGGMNTEAFF. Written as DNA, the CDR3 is TGTGCCAGCAGCTTAGCGCGGCGGGCCCCCGGGGGAATGAACACTGAAGCTTTCTTT.